This T cell receptor (beta chain) was retrieved from a study of T cells in Graves' hyperthyroidism and ophthalmopathy. This clonotype was counted at least ten times. V lost 5 bases and J lost 1, with 30 bases in between. CDR1 and CDR2 (germline): SGHTA, FQGNSA. CDR3 length equals 21 residues. RNA transcripts gave rise to amplified TCR beta CDR3 regions. The HTBI primer set served for first-round RT-PCR of the TCR CDR3. TCRdb fed the multiplex PCR reads into MiXCR, producing one record per CDR3 protein. The sample has about 150,000 distinct CDR3 sequences; approximately 24% are singletons. The TCR comes from a woman in her 50s with Graves' hyperthyroidism that later progressed to Graves' ophthalmopathy. The sequenced material came from blood. The chain has TRBV7-2 and TRBJ2-1; the D gene is possibly TRBD1 (6 bases). The CDR3 is CASSVYPPTGTPVRSYNEQFF. The CDR3 region has the DNA TGTGCCAGCAGCGTCTACCCTCCTACCGGGACACCCGTGAGGTCCTACAATGAGCAGTTCTTC.